A single TCR beta chain is shown here with its context. Its specificity is unknown. V lost 4 bases to trimming and J lost 2 bases, with 25 bases between them. CDR3 length: 19 amino acids. Germline CDR1 and CDR2: SGHRS and YFSETQ. The data were obtained in a study of OX40 agonist ivuxolimab in advanced cancers. Overall study findings and caveats: The specificity for antigen of the expanded peripheral T cells was not determined.

The assay was immunoSEQ multiplex PCR, and TCRdb's table has in-frame clones only and misses some. The repertoire holds tens of thousands of clones, with 80% to 90% as singletons. The chain links TRBV5-1 to TRBJ2-1; no definite D call. The sequences come from CD4+ or CD8+ T cells sorted from blood, collected in a trial of the OX40 agonist ivuxolimab. The TCR sequence derives from an adult with an advanced solid tumor such as melanoma, head and neck, liver or kidney cancer. DNA of the CDR3: TGCGCCAGCAGCCTGGCCGTTGGTAGTTTTGACATAGCCTACAATGAGCAGTTCTTC. Its translation: CASSLAVGSFDIAYNEQFF.